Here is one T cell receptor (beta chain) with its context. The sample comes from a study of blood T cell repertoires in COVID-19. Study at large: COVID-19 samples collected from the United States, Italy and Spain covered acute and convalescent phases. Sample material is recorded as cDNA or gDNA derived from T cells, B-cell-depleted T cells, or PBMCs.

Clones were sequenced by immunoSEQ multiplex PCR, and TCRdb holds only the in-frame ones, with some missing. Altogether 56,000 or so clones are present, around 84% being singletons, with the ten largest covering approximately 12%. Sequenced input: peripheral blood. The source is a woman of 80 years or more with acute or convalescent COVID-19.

CDR3 coding DNA: TGTGCCAGCAGTTACCGGGGACAGGGCTATGGCTACACCTTC. Protein: CASSYRGQGYGYTF. This sequence joins TRBV6-5 and TRBJ1-2, with 9 bases identical to TRBD1. V lost 2 bases and J lost 4; bases outside the gene matches: 2. This CDR3 is built from 14 residues. CDR1 is MNHEY, CDR2 SVGAGI, per germline.